What follows describes a single TCR beta chain. It has no known antigen specificity. Qualities for individual bases were not recorded, and no much larger clone is one base off. The library was made by 5' RACE. Instrument used: Illumina HiSeq 2000. A universal primer binding site was added through template switching, and the final cDNA carried a unique molecular identifier so that TCR cDNA molecules could be counted accurately. Specific primers in the conserved constant-segment region were used to synthesize first-strand cDNA for TCR alpha and beta chains. Each cDNA library was double barcoded, with a SMART-Mk sample barcode plus Illumina barcodes, to control for contamination. TruSeq adapter sequences along with Illumina sample barcodes were introduced in two successive PCR steps. TCR alpha and beta cDNA libraries were sequenced on the Illumina HiSeq platform with custom primers. The authors' pipeline ran thus. MiGEC processed the raw reads to extract unique molecular identifiers, while MiXCR was used to determine the CDR3 positions. Recombination models were inferred per individual with the repgenHMM and IGoR tools using an EM algorithm. Shared clonotype analysis was performed with the tcR package in R, normalizing sharing by the product of cloneset sizes. To study raw recombination free of thymic and clonal selection effects, out-of-frame nonproductive sequences were analyzed. TCRdb applied fastp at Q25 and MiXCR to the public reads, then kept only in-frame beta chains. Each entry merges the rows of one CDR3 protein and shows their most common DNA and genes. Here the V and J calls rest on TCRdb's processing, not on the authors' analysis. The sample profile shows about 450,000 distinct CDR3 sequences; about 18% of them were found once. 9% to 15% of the sample belongs to the ten largest clones.

According to the germline V gene, CDR1 reads ENHRY and CDR2 reads SYGVKD. The CDR3 runs 17 amino acids, cysteine and phenylalanine included. Just CDR3 DNA is preserved here, 51 bases in frame from base 1. Between the V and J ends, shortened by 0 bases and 0 bases respectively, the junction contains 12 bases. The data were obtained in a study of identical twins (TCRdb year 2016). For the wider study: The study deep-sequenced TCR alpha and beta repertoires from monozygotic twins, unrelated adults of various ages and cord blood to test whether fetal clonotypes persist. Replicate twin experiments were performed at different times using different library preparation protocols to rule out contamination. Points the paper makes about the study in general: Out-of-frame TCR alpha sequences shared between twins showed an excess of low generation-probability sequences compared with coincidental sharing between unrelated individuals. A weaker excess of twin sharing was found in beta out-of-frame sequences because the signal-to-noise ratio was lowered by fewer shared sequences. Because the same donors could not be followed over many years, the conclusions depended on cross-sectional statistical analysis. Invariant T cells such as MAIT and iNKT could partly confound zero-insertion analyses, although diverse VJ usage argued against such confounding for most clonotypes. Abundant cord blood beta clonotypes carried fewer insertions; young adult naive repertoires showed a weaker similar trend, while memory repertoires showed none. Recombination models systematically underestimated out-of-frame TCR alpha sharing in monozygotic twins but agreed with sharing between unrelated individuals.

Every donor in the study was a healthy Caucasian. The researchers also sequenced three unrelated adults who were not twins: a male aged 18 to 30, a male aged 50 to 60, and a female aged 50 to 60. Miltenyi CD45RO+ enrichment and human naive T-cell isolation kits were used to isolate memory (CD45RO+) and naive T cells from PBMC. The sequencing sample was made of naive T cells sorted from blood. The label giving this sample's cell subset or site can be read as: cells isolated with a human naive T-cell isolation kit. The chain is assembled from TRBV10-3 and TRBJ2-4; the D gene is possibly TRBD1 or TRBD2, with 5 bases matching each. The origin of this receptor is a man aged 45 to 65 in good health. The sequenced DNA is TGTGCCATCAGTGAGTCGGGACGAAGTCTAGCCAAAAACATTCAGTACTTC. Protein translation: CAISESGRSLAKNIQYF.